A selection of T cell receptor beta chains follows, all from one sample in a study of shared clonotypes between healthy human individuals. Measured with immunoSEQ multiplex PCR; TCRdb has only the in-frame clones, and not every one. This sample has some 470,000 clones, with around 78% found just once. The sample taken for sequencing was PBMCs. All receptors come from a woman aged 40 to 50 in good health. Some clones in this sample may be carry-over from other donors' samples. The CDR3 runs from the conserved cysteine through the conserved F or W. Each record gives: J gene, V gene, D gene, clone size, CDR3 length, CDR3 protein, CDR3 DNA. A D gene is named only where the DNA matches it firmly. Expanded clones are given a class, and other clones once, few, many or no size at all.

>TRBJ1-1|TRBV5-1|-|few|12
CASSLAGSEAFF
TGCGCCAGCAGCTTGGCGGGCAGTGAAGCTTTCTTT
>TRBJ2-5|TRBV5-1|-|-|14
CASSSGRGEETQYF
TGCGCCAGCAGCTCGGGTAGGGGAGAGGAGACCCAGTACTTC
>TRBJ2-5|TRBV12-5|-|-|13
CASGLAPQETQYF
TGTGCTAGTGGTTTGGCGCCCCAAGAGACCCAGTACTTC
>TRBJ2-7|TRBV18|-|few|20
CASSPGRGGGKTRSSYEQYF
TGTGCCAGCTCACCAGGGCGGGGAGGCGGTAAAACTAGGAGCTCCTACGAGCAGTACTTC
>TRBJ1-1|TRBV4-1|TRBD1|-|15
CASSQPGQGGTEAFF
TGCGCCAGCAGCCAACCGGGACAGGGAGGCACTGAAGCTTTCTTT
>TRBJ2-7|TRBV6-6|-|-|14
CASSRARSSYEQYF
TGTGCCAGCAGTCGGGCCAGGAGCTCCTACGAGCAGTACTTC
>TRBJ2-7|TRBV19|TRBD2|-|17
CASSIVLTGGSLYEQYF
TGTGCCAGTAGTATAGTATTGACGGGGGGGAGCCTCTACGAGCAGTACTTC
>TRBJ2-1|TRBV14|-|-|14
CASSLLGEGNEQFF
TGTGCCAGCAGCCTACTAGGGGAAGGTAATGAGCAGTTCTTC
>TRBJ1-1|TRBV19|-|-|14
CASSTEVLSPETFF
TGTGCCAGTAGTACGGAAGTACTTTCACCTGAAACTTTCTTT
>TRBJ2-7|TRBV7-6|-|-|12
CASSDRGYEQYF
TGTGCCAGCAGTGACAGAGGTTACGAGCAGTACTTC
>TRBJ2-7|TRBV10-3|-|-|15
CAISESKGGYYEQYF
TGTGCCATCAGTGAGTCGAAAGGGGGTTACTACGAGCAGTACTTC
>TRBJ2-7|TRBV19|TRBD1|-|12
CASSLGGAEQYF
TGTGCCAGTAGTCTAGGGGGCGCCGAGCAGTACTTC
>TRBJ2-2|TRBV11-2|TRBD2|-|15
CASPWGGLNTGELFF
TGTGCCAGCCCCTGGGGGGGATTGAACACCGGGGAGCTGTTTTTT
>TRBJ1-5|TRBV28|-|many|14
CASSAQTGNQPQHF
TGTGCCAGCAGTGCCCAGACGGGGAATCAGCCCCAGCATTTT
>TRBJ2-5|TRBV5-4|TRBD2|few|16
CASSLAQKRETETQYF
TGTGCCAGCAGCTTGGCCCAAAAGCGGGAGACAGAGACCCAGTACTTC
>TRBJ2-2|TRBV7-2|-|-|14
CASQFRAQAGELFF
TGTGCCAGCCAATTCAGAGCGCAGGCCGGGGAGCTGTTTTTT
>TRBJ2-1|TRBV30|-|few|14
CAWTMGGPDNEQFF
TGTGCCTGGACTATGGGAGGACCCGACAATGAGCAGTTCTTC
>TRBJ2-1|TRBV7-2|-|many|16
CASSPQVGWGNNEQFF
TGTGCCAGCAGCCCTCAAGTGGGGTGGGGCAACAATGAGCAGTTCTTC
>TRBJ1-1|TRBV6-4|TRBD1|many|13
CASSEQGASEAFF
TGTGCCAGCAGTGAACAGGGGGCATCTGAAGCTTTCTTT
>TRBJ2-1|TRBV28|-|-|12
CASRDTYNEQFF
TGTGCCAGCAGGGATACCTACAATGAGCAGTTCTTC
>TRBJ2-7|TRBV18|TRBD2|-|16
CASSRLGLAVENEQYF
TGTGCCAGCTCCCGACTCGGACTAGCGGTTGAAAACGAGCAGTACTTC
>TRBJ1-2|TRBV28|-|-|14
CASNLSGDAYGYTF
TGTGCCAGTAACCTCTCGGGCGACGCTTATGGCTACACCTTC
>TRBJ2-7|TRBV7-8|-|-|15
CASSQTQGSSYEQYF
TGTGCCAGCAGCCAAACCCAGGGGAGCTCCTACGAGCAGTACTTC
>TRBJ2-5|TRBV18|-|-|14
CASSPVAVRETQYF
TGTGCCAGCTCACCCGTAGCGGTGCGCGAGACCCAGTACTTC
>TRBJ2-7|TRBV15|TRBD2|-|15
CATSRATSAASEQYF
TGTGCCACCAGCAGGGCGACTAGCGCAGCTTCCGAGCAGTACTTC
>TRBJ1-2|TRBV7-9|TRBD1|-|17
CASSLPLTGGGLYGYTF
TGTGCCAGCAGCTTACCCCTCACAGGGGGAGGACTCTATGGCTACACCTTC
>TRBJ2-5|TRBV25-1|TRBD1|-|18
CASSADKNGQGEYETQYF
TGTGCCAGCAGTGCGGACAAAAATGGACAGGGCGAGTACGAGACCCAGTACTTC
>TRBJ2-7|TRBV18|-|once|13
CASSPSQPLEQYF
TGTGCCAGCTCACCAAGTCAGCCCTTGGAGCAGTACTTC
>TRBJ2-7|TRBV28|-|-|13
CASSSGPTYEQYF
TGTGCCAGCAGTTCCGGACCCACCTACGAGCAGTACTTC
>TRBJ2-1|TRBV4-2|TRBD2|many|16
CASSQEVAGSYNEQFF
TGTGCCAGCAGCCAAGAAGTAGCGGGATCCTACAATGAGCAGTTCTTC
>TRBJ2-5|TRBV2|-|-|12
CASKDHQETQYF
TGTGCCAGCAAAGACCACCAAGAGACCCAGTACTTC
>TRBJ1-6|TRBV11-2|TRBD1|-|15
CASSFQGAWNSPLHF
TGTGCCAGCAGCTTCCAGGGGGCCTGGAATTCACCCCTCCACTTT
>TRBJ1-5|TRBV28|TRBD1|-|15
CASRGGTGGYQPQHF
TGTGCCAGCAGGGGGGGGACAGGGGGCTATCAGCCCCAGCATTTT
>TRBJ2-1|TRBV19|TRBD1|-|13
CASRTTGGGEQFF
TGTGCCAGTAGAACAACAGGGGGCGGTGAGCAGTTCTTC
>TRBJ1-1|TRBV28|-|once|13
CASSGQANTEAFF
TGTGCCAGCTCGGGCCAGGCCAACACTGAAGCTTTCTTT
>TRBJ2-7|TRBV5-1|-|-|15
CATRPRAGQAYEQYF
TGCGCCACCCGCCCCCGGGCAGGGCAAGCCTACGAGCAGTACTTC
>TRBJ1-1|TRBV2|TRBD1|-|14
CASSPGQMNTEAFF
TGTGCCAGCAGTCCGGGACAGATGAACACTGAAGCTTTCTTT
>TRBJ2-2|TRBV4-3|TRBD1|-|17
CASSRGQGKLDTGELFF
TGCGCCAGCAGCCGAGGACAGGGTAAATTGGACACCGGGGAGCTGTTTTTT
>TRBJ2-5|TRBV19|-|-|13
CASTEGRRETQYF
TGTGCCAGTACGGAGGGCCGTCGGGAGACCCAGTACTTC
>TRBJ2-5|TRBV7-3|-|-|14
CASSLSGSGETQYF
TGTGCCAGCAGCTTAAGCGGCTCGGGGGAGACCCAGTACTTC
>TRBJ1-5|TRBV2|-|-|15
CASSPDGFLNQPQHF
TGTGCCAGCAGTCCCGACGGGTTTTTGAATCAGCCCCAGCATTTT
>TRBJ2-7|TRBV27|TRBD1|-|14
CASSAKTGGYEQYF
TGTGCCAGCAGTGCAAAGACAGGGGGCTACGAGCAGTACTTC
>TRBJ2-2|TRBV27|TRBD2|many|16
CASGRGAGLNTGELFF
TGTGCCAGCGGGAGGGGAGCGGGACTGAACACCGGGGAGCTGTTTTTT
>TRBJ1-4|TRBV15|-|-|15
CATSRPQDNNEKLFF
TGTGCCACCAGCAGACCCCAGGACAACAATGAAAAACTGTTTTTT
>TRBJ2-7|TRBV29-1|-|-|10
CSVGRYEQYF
TGCAGCGTTGGCCGATACGAGCAGTACTTC
>TRBJ1-4|TRBV7-9|TRBD1|-|15
CASSRPGQGNEKLFF
TGTGCCAGCAGCAGACCGGGACAGGGTAATGAAAAACTGTTTTTT
>TRBJ2-5|TRBV2|-|few|13
CASTVLGSETQYF
TGTGCCAGTACTGTTCTAGGGTCTGAGACCCAGTACTTC
>TRBJ2-1|TRBV15|-|-|16
CATSRGGSARYNEQFF
TGTGCCACCAGCAGAGGGGGGTCGGCCCGATACAATGAGCAGTTCTTC
>TRBJ1-1|TRBV4-1|-|-|14
CASSQPGRNTEAFF
TGCGCCAGCAGCCAACCGGGGCGAAACACTGAAGCTTTCTTT
>TRBJ2-1|TRBV10-2|TRBD2|-|16
CASSKVAGNGNNEQFF
TGCGCCAGCAGCAAAGTAGCGGGTAACGGGAACAATGAGCAGTTCTTC
>TRBJ1-1|TRBV29-1|-|-|15
CSVPPLKTANTEAFF
TGCAGCGTTCCTCCCTTGAAGACTGCGAACACTGAAGCTTTCTTT
>TRBJ1-2|TRBV2|-|-|14
CASSAGTANYGYTF
TGTGCCAGCAGTGCTGGGACTGCTAACTATGGCTACACCTTC
>TRBJ2-3|TRBV25-1|-|-|14
CASSELANTDTQYF
TGTGCCAGCAGTGAACTAGCGAACACAGATACGCAGTATTTT
>TRBJ2-3|TRBV19|TRBD2|-|15
CASSIRLAGADTQYF
TGTGCCAGTAGTATAAGACTAGCGGGAGCAGATACGCAGTATTTT
>TRBJ2-5|TRBV10-3|TRBD1|-|16
CAISGRDRGRVETQYF
TGTGCCATCAGTGGGAGGGACAGGGGGCGGGTTGAGACCCAGTACTTC
>TRBJ2-2|TRBV18|TRBD2|-|15
CASSPSGSIPGELFF
TGTGCCAGCTCACCAAGCGGGAGTATACCCGGGGAGCTGTTTTTT